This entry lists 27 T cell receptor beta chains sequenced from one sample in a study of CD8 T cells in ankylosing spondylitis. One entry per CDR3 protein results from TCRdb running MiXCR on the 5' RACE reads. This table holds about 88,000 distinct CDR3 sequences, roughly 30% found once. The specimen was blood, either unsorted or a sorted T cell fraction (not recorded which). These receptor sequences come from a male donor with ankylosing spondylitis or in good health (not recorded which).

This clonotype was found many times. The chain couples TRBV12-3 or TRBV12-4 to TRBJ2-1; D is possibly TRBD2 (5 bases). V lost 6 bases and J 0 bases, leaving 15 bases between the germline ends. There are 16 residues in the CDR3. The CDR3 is CASSPTFAGSYNEQFF. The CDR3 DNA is TGTGCCAGCAGCCCTACCTTTGCGGGCTCCTACAATGAGCAGTTCTTC.

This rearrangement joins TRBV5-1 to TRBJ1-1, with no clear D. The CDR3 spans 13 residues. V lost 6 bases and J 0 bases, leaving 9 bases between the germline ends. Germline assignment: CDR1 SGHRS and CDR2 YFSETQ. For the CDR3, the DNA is TGCGCCAGCAAATCCATATTGAACACTGAAGCTTTCTTT. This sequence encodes CASKSILNTEAFF.

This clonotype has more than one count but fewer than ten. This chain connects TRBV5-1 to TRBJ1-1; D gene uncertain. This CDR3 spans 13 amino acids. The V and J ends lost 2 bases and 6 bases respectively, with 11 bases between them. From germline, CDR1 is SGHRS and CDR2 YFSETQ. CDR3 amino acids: CASSLLGRAEAFF. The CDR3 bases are TGCGCCAGCAGCTTACTGGGGAGGGCTGAAGCTTTCTTT.

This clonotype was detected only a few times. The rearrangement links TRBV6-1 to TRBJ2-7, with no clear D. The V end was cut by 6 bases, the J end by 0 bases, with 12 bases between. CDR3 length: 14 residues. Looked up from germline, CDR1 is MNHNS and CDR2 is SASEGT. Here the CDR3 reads CASSPRQASYEQYV. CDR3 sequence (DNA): TGTGCCAGCAGCCCCCGGCAGGCCTCCTACGAGCAGTACGTC.

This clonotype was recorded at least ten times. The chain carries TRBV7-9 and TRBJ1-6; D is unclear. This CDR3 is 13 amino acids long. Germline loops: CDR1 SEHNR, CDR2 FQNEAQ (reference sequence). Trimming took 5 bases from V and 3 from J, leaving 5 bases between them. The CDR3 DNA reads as TGTGCCAGCAGCCAAGGCTATAATTCACCCCTCCACTTT. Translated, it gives CASSQGYNSPLHF.

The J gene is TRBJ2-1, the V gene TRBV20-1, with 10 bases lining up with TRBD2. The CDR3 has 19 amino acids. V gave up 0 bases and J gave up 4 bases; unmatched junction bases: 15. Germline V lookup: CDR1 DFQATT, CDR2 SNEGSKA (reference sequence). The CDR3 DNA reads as TGCAGTGCTAGAGATCGTTCTCCTAGCGGGAGTACCGGATACAATGAGCAGTTCTTC. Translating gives CSARDRSPSGSTGYNEQFF.

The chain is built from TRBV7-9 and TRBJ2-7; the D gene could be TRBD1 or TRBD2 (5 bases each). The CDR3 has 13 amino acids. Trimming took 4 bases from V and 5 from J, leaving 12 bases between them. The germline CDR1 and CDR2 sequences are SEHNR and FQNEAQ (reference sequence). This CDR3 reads CASSSGRYNEQYF. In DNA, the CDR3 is TGTGCCAGCAGCTCGGGACGGTACAACGAGCAGTACTTC.

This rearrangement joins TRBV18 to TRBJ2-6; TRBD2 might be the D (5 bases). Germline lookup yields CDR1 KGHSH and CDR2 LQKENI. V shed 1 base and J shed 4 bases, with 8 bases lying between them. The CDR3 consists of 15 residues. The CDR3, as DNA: TGTGCCAGCTCACCACAAGGGAGAGGGGCCAACGTCCTGACTTTC. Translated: CASSPQGRGANVLTF.

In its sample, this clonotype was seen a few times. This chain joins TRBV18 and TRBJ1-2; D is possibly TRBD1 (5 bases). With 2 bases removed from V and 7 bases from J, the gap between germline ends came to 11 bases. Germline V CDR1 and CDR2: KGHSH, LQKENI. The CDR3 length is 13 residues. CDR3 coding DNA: TGTGCCAGCTCACCAGGGGCGAGGAGTGGCTACACCTTC. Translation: CASSPGARSGYTF.

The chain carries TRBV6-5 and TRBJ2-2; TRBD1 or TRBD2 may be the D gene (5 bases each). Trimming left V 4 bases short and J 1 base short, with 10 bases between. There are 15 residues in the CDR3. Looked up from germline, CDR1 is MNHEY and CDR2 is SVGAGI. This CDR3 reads CASSLLGVNTGELFF. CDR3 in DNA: TGTGCCAGCAGTTTACTAGGGGTGAACACCGGGGAGCTGTTTTTT.

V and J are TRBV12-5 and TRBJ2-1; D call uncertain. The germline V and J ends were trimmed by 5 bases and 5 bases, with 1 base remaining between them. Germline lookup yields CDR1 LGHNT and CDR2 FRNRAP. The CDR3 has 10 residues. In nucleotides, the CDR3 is TGTGCTAGTGGTGACAATGAGCAGTTCTTC. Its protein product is CASGDNEQFF.

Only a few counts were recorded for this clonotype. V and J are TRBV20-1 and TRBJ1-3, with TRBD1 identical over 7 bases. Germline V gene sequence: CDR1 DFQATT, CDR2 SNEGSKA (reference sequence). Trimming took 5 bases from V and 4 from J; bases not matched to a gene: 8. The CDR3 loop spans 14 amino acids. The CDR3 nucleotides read TGCAGTGCTCCGGACAGGTTATCAGGAAACACCATATATTTT. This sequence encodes CSAPDRLSGNTIYF.

The CDR3 nucleotides are TGTGCCAGCAGCCAAGTTTCGGGTGAGCAGTTCTTC. Its translation: CASSQVSGEQFF. This chain links TRBV3-1 with TRBJ2-1; unclear D gene. Trimming removed 1 base at V and 9 bases at J, with 7 bases between. CDR3 length equals 12 residues. CDR1 LGHDT and CDR2 YNNKEL come from the germline V gene (reference sequence).

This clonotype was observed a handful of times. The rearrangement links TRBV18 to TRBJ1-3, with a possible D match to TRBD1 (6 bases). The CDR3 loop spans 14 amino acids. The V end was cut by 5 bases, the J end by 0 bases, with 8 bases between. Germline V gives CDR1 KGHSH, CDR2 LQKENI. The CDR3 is CASSTQGSGNTIYF. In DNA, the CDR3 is TGTGCCAGCTCAACACAGGGCTCTGGAAACACCATATATTTT.

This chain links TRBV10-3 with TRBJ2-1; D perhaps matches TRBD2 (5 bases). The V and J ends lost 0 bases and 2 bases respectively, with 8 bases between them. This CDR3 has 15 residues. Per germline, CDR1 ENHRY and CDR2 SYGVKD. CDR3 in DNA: TGTGCCATCAGTGAGTCGGGGAGCCCCTACAATGAGCAGTTCTTC. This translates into CAISESGSPYNEQFF.

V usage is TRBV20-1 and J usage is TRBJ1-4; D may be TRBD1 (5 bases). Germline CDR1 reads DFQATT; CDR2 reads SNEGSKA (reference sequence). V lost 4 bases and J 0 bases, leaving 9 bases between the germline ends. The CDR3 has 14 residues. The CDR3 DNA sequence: TGCAGTGCTAAAGAGACAGCAACTAATGAAAAACTGTTTTTT. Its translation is CSAKETATNEKLFF.

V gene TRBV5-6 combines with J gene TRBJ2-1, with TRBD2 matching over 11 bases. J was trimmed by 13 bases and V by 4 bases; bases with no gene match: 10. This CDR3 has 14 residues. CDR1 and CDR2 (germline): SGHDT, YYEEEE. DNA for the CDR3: TGTGCCAGCAGCCCCGAATTTAGCGGGAGGGCTCAGTTCTTC. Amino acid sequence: CASSPEFSGRAQFF.

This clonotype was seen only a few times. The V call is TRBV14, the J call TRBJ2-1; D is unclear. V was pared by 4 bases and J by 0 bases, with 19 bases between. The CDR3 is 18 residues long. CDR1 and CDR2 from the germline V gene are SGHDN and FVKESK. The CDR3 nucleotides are TGTGCCAGCAGCCCCTTGGGCGGCTCAAGAGGCTCCTACAATGAGCAGTTCTTC. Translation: CASSPLGGSRGSYNEQFF.

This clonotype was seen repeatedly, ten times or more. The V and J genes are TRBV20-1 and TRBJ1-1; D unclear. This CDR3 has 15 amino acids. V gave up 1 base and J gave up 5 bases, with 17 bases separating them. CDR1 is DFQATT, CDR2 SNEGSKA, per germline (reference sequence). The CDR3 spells CSARGSGPLGTEAFF. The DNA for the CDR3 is TGCAGTGCTAGAGGGTCCGGGCCTCTGGGGACTGAAGCTTTCTTT.

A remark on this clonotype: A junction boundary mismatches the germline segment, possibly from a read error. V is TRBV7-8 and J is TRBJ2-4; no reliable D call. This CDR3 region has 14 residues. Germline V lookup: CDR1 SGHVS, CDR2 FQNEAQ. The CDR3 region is CASTLTERFNIQYF. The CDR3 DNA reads TGTGCCAGCACCTTAACGGAACGCTTTAACATTCAGTACTTC.

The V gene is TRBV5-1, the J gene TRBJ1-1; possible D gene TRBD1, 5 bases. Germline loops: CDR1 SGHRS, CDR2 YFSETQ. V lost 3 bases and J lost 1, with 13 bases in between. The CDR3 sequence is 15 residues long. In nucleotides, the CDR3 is TGCGCCAGCAGCTGGGGGGATGGGAGGAACACTGAAGCTTTCTTT. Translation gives CASSWGDGRNTEAFF.

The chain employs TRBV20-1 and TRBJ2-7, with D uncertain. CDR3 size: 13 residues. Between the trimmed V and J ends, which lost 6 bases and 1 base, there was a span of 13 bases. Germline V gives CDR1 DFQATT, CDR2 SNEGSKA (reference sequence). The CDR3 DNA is TGCAGTGCAAAGTACCTAGAATCCTACGAGCAGTACTTC. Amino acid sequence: CSAKYLESYEQYF.

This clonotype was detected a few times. In DNA, the CDR3 is TGCGCCAGCAGCTTGGGGCGGGACACATACAATGAGCAGTTCTTC. Its protein product is CASSLGRDTYNEQFF. The V gene is TRBV5-1, the J gene TRBJ2-1, with D possibly being TRBD1 or TRBD2 (6 bases each). The CDR3 is 15 residues long. Trimming took off 0 bases at V and 4 bases at J, with 11 bases between the two ends. Germline V lookup: CDR1 SGHRS, CDR2 YFSETQ. The whole variable domain, filled in from reference TRBV5-1 and TRBJ2-1, reads KAGVTQTPRYLIKTRGQQVTLSCSPISGHRSVSWYQQTPGQGLQFLFEYFSETQRNKGNFPGRFSGRQFSNSRSEMNVSTLELGDSALYLCASSLGRDTYNEQFFGPGTRLTVL.

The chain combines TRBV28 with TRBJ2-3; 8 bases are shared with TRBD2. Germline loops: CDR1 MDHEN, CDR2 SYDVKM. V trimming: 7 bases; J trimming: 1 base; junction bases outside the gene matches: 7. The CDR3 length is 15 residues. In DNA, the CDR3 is TGTGCCAGCATCTATTCCGGGGGGGGCACAGATACGCAGTATTTT. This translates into CASIYSGGGTDTQYF. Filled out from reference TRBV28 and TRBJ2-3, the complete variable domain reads DVKVTQSSRYLVKRTGEKVFLECVQDMDHENMFWYRQDPGLGLRLIYFSYDVKMKEKGDIPEGYSVSREKKERFSLILESASTNQTSMYLCASIYSGGGTDTQYFGPGTRLTVL.

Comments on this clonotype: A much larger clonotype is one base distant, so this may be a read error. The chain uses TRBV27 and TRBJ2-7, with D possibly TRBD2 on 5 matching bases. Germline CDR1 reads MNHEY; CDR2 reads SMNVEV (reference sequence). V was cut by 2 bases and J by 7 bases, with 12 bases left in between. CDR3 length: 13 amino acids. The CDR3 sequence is CASSLTLTGEQYV. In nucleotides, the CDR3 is TGTGCCAGCAGTTTAACCCTAACGGGGGAGCAGTACGTC.

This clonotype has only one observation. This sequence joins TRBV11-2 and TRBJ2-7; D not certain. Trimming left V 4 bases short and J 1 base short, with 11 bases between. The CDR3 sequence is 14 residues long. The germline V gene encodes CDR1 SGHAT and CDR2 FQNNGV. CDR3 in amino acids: CASSYGSGSYEQYF. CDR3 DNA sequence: TGTGCCAGCAGCTATGGATCAGGATCCTACGAGCAGTACTTC.

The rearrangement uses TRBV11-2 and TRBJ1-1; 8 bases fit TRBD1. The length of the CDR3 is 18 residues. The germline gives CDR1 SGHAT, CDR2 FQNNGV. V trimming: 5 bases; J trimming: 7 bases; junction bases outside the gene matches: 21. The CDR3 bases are TGTGCCAGCAGCCCCGCTAATAGTGTTGCCAGGGGGCGGATTGAAGCTTTCTTT. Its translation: CASSPANSVARGRIEAFF.